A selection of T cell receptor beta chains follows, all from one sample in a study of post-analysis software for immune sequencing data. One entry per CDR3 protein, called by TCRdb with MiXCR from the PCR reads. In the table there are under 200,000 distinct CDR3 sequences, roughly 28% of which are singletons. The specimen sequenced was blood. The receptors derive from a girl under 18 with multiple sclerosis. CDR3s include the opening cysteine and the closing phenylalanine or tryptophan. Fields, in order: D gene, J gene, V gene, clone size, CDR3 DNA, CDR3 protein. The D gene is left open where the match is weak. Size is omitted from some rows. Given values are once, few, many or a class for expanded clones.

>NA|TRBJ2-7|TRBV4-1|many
TGCGCCAGCAGCCAAGGTGCAGGACCGCCTTCCTACGAGCAGTACTTC
CASSQGAGPPSYEQYF
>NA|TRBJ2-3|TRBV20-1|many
TGCAGTTCGAGTGGGGCTCCTCCTCACACAGATACGCAGTATTTT
CSSSGAPPHTDTQYF
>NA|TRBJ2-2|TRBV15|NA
TGTGCCACCAGCAGAGGAGGGAGAGTCGGGGAGCTGTTTTTT
CATSRGGRVGELFF
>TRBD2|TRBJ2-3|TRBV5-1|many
TGCGCCAGCAGCTTCGGCGGGAGGGCCGATACGCAGTATTTT
CASSFGGRADTQYF
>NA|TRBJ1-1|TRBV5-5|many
TGTGCCAGCAGCCGCGGGGGGCTGGGCACTGAAGCTTTCTTT
CASSRGGLGTEAFF
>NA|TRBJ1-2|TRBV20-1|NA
TGCAGTGCTGTTGGACAGCTTTCCTATGGCTACACCTTC
CSAVGQLSYGYTF
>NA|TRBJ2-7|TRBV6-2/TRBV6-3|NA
TGTGCCAGCAGACCAGCCGAGGGGGGCGGGAGTCCTTACGAGCAGTACTTC
CASRPAEGGGSPYEQYF
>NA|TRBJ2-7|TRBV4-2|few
TGTGCCAGCAGCCCATCCATTCCTGGGGACGAGCAGTACTTC
CASSPSIPGDEQYF
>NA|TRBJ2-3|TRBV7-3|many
TGTGCCAGCAGCAGACAACTCACAGATACGCAGTATTTT
CASSRQLTDTQYF
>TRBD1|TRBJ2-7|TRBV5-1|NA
TGCGCCGGCAGCCACCCGGGACAGGGCTACGAGCAGTACTTC
CAGSHPGQGYEQYF
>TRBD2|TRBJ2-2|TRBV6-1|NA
TGTGCCAGCAGCCGGACTAGCGGGAGGGCCTTCAGCGTCGGGGAGCTGTTTTTT
CASSRTSGRAFSVGELFF
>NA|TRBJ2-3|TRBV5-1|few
TGCGCCAGCAGCTTGGGTGCAGGCCTAAGCACAGATACGCAGTATTTT
CASSLGAGLSTDTQYF
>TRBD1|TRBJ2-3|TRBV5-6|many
TGTGCCAGCAGTTGGACAGGGGGCGGAACAGATACGCAGTATTTT
CASSWTGGGTDTQYF
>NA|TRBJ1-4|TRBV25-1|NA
TGTGCCAGCAGTGGGTGGGGGGGGACTAATGAAAAACTGTTTTTT
CASSGWGGTNEKLFF
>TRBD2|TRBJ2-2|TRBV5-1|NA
TGCGCCAGCAGCCGGGAGGGGATCGGGGAGCTGTTTTTT
CASSREGIGELFF
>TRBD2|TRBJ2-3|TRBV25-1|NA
TGTGCCAGCACTACTAGCGGCCGCGGGGATACGCAGTATTTT
CASTTSGRGDTQYF
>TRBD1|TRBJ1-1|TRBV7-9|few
TGTGCCAGCAGCCCCATGACAGGGGTAGCTGAAGCTTTCTTT
CASSPMTGVAEAFF
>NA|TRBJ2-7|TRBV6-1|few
TGTGCCAGCAGTGAAGAAGGCCAGGCCTTCTCCTACGAGCAGTACTTC
CASSEEGQAFSYEQYF
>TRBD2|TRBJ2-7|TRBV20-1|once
TGCAGTGCTAGGGGGCGGGGGAGCTCCTACGAGCAGTACTTC
CSARGRGSSYEQYF
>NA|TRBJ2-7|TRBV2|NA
TGTGCCAGCAGGTGGGCTTACGAGCAGTACTTC
CASRWAYEQYF
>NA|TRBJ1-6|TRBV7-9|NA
TGTGCCAGCAGCGCAGGCAATTCACCCCTCCACTTT
CASSAGNSPLHF
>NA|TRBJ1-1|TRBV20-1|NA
TGCAGTGCAAGTGGCAGAAGTAACACTGAAGCTTTCTTT
CSASGRSNTEAFF
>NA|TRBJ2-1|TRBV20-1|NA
TGCAGTGCTAGAGAGGGGACTCGTAATGAGCAGTTCTTC
CSAREGTRNEQFF
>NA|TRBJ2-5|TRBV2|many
TGTGCCAGCAGTGATGGCGCTTCCGGGGGACGAGAGACCCAGTACTTC
CASSDGASGGRETQYF
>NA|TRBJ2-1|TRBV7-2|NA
TGTGCCAGCAGCTTAGTAGGATACAATGAGCAGGTCTTC
CASSLVGYNEQVF
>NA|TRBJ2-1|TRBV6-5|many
TGTGCCAGCAGTTACTCGGGGTCCAGCTCCTACAATGAGCAGTTCTTC
CASSYSGSSSYNEQFF
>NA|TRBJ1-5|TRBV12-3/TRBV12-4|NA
TGTGCCAGCAGTTTAAGGTCGGGACCAACAAATCAGCCCCAGCATTTT
CASSLRSGPTNQPQHF
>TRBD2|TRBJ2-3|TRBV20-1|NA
TGCAGTGCTAGACCGGGCGGGGGGACAGATACGCAGTATTTT
CSARPGGGTDTQYF
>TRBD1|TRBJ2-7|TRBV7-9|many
TGTGCCAGCAGCTTAAATCTGGGGGACAGGACCTACGAGCAGTACTTC
CASSLNLGDRTYEQYF
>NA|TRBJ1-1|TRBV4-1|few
TGCGCCAGCAGCCAACCATTGGGCATGAACACTGAAGCTTTCTTT
CASSQPLGMNTEAFF
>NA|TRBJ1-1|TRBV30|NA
TGTGCCTGGAGTAAGAGCGTAAAGAACACTGAAGCTTTCTTT
CAWSKSVKNTEAFF
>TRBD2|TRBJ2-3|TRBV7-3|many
TGTGCCAGCAGCTCTGATAACCCCAGCGGGGGGACAGATACGCAGTATTTT
CASSSDNPSGGTDTQYF
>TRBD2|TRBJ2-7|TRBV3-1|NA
TGTGCCAGCAGCCGGGGGACTAGCGGCTACTACGAGCAGTACTTC
CASSRGTSGYYEQYF
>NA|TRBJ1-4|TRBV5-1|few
TGCGCCAGCAGCTTGATCACCGGTATGCAAAAACTGTTTTTT
CASSLITGMQKLFF
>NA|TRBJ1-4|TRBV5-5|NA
TGTGCCAGCAGCTTGGTGGGGACCGGCGGTGAAAAACTGTTTTTT
CASSLVGTGGEKLFF
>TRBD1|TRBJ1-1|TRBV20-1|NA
TGCAGTGCTGATCTAACAGGGGTAGCTTTCTTT
CSADLTGVAFF
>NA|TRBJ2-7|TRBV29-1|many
TGCAGCGTCCGTACGGGGAGCGGCTACGAGCAGTACTTC
CSVRTGSGYEQYF
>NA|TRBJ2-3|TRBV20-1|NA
TGCGGTGTACTTTGGGGGGCCACAGATACGCAGTATTTT
CGVLWGATDTQYF
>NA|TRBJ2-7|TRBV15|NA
TGTGCCACCAGCAGAGATTCTGGGGAAACCTACGAGCAGTACTTC
CATSRDSGETYEQYF
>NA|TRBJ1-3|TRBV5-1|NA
TGCGCCAGCAGTACCCGGGGGGACTCTGGAAACACCATATATTTT
CASSTRGDSGNTIYF
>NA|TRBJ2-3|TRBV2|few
TGTGCCAGCAGTGAAGGTCCTCCCACAGATACGCAGTATTTT
CASSEGPPTDTQYF
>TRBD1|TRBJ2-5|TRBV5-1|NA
TGCGCCAGCAGCTCCGGGACAGGGGCAGGAGAGACCCAGTACTTC
CASSSGTGAGETQYF